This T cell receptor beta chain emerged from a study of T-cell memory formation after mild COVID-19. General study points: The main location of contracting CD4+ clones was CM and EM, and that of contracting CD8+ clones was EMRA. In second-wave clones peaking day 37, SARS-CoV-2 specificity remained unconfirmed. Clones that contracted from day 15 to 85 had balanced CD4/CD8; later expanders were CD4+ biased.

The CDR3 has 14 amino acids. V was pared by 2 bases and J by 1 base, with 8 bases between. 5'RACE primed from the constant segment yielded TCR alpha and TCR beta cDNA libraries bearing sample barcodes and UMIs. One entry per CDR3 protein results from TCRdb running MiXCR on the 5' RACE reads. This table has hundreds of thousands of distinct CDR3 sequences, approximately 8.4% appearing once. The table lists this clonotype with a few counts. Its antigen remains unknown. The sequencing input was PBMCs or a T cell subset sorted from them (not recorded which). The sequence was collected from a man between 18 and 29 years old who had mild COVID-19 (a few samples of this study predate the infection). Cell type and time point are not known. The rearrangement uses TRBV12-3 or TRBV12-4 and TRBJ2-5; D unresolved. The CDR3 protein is CASSLRRRQETQYF. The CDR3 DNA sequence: TGTGCCAGCAGTTTAAGACGCCGCCAAGAGACCCAGTACTTC.